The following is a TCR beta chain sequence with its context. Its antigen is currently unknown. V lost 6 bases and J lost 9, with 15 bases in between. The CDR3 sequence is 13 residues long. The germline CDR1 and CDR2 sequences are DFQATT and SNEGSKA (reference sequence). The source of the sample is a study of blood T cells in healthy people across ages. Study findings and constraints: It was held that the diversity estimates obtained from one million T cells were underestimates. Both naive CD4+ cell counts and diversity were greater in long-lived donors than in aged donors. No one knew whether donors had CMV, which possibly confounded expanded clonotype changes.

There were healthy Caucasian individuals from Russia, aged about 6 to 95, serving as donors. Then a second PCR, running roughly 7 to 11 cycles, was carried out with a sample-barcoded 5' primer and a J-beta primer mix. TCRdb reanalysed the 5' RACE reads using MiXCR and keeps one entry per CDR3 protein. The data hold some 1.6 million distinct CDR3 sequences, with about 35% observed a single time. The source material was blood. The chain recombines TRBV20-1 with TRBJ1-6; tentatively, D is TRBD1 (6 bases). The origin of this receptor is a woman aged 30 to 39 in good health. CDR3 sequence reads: CSAEGGGSSPLHF. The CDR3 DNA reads TGCAGTGCAGAGGGGGGGGGGAGTTCACCCCTCCACTTT.